The 3 T cell receptor beta chains below all came from one sample that was sequenced in a study of T cell clones after liver transplantation. Method: immunoSEQ multiplex PCR; TCRdb's copy keeps in-frame clones and lacks some. In the table there are about 33,000 clones, about 94% of which are singletons. The input for sequencing was CD8+ T cells from blood, taken 12 months after liver transplant. These receptors all stem from a human patient who received a liver transplant. Some T cells may be the graft donor's.

This chain links TRBV5-1 with TRBJ2-5; 7 bases are a match to TRBD2. The CDR3 contains 15 residues. From germline, CDR1 is SGHRS and CDR2 YFSETQ. The V segment lost 4 bases and the J segment 0 bases; nucleotides outside the gene matches: 6. The CDR3 spells CASSLKLAYQETQYF. The CDR3 DNA follows: TGCGCCAGCAGCCTCAAACTAGCGTACCAAGAGACCCAGTACTTC.

The chain combines TRBV7-9 with TRBJ2-1; D is uncertain. The CDR3 is made up of 15 amino acids. CDR1 SEHNR and CDR2 FQNEAQ come from the germline V gene (reference sequence). Trimming cost V 6 bases and J 0 bases, with 12 bases left between them. CDR3 residues: CASSPRKSSYNEQFF. The CDR3 DNA is TGTGCCAGCAGTCCAAGGAAGAGCTCCTACAATGAGCAGTTCTTC.

This rearrangement joins TRBV13 to TRBJ1-1, with no clear D. Trimming shortened V by 5 bases and J by 5 bases, and 9 bases separated the two germline ends. The CDR3 sequence is 12 residues long. Germline V gene data show CDR1 as PRHDT and CDR2 as FYEKMQ (reference sequence). The CDR3 here is CASSPLGTEAFF. The CDR3 DNA sequence: TGTGCCAGCAGCCCTTTAGGGACTGAAGCTTTCTTT.